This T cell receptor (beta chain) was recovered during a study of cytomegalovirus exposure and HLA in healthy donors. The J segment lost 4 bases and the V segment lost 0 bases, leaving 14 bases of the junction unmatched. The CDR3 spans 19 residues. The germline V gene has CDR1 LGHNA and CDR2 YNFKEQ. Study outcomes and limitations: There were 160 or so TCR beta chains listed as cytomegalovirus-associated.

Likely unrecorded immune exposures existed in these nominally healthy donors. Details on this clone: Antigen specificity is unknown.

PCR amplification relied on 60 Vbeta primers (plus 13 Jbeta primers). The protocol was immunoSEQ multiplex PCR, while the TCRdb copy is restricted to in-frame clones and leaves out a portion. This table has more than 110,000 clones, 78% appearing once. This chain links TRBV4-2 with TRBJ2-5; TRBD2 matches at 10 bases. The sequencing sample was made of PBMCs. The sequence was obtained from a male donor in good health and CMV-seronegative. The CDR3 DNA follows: TGTGCCAGCAGCCAAGATAAGAGTGCGAGCGGGAGGGCGAGAGAGACCCAGTACTTC. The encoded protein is CASSQDKSASGRARETQYF.